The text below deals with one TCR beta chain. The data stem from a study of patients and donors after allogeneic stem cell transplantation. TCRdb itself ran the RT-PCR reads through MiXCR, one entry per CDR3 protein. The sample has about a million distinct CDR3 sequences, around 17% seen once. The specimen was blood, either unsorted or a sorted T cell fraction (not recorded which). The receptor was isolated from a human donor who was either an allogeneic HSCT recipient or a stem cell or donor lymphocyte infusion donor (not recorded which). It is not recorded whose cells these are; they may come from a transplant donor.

CDR3 region: CSASRHRDRAYEQYF. DNA of the CDR3: TGCAGTGCTTCACGTCACAGGGACAGGGCATACGAGCAGTACTTC. The J gene is TRBJ2-7, the V gene TRBV20-1, with TRBD1 identical over 9 bases. The trim removed 5 bases at V and 4 bases at J, leaving 12 bases unmatched. CDR3 size: 15 residues. Germline lookup yields CDR1 DFQATT and CDR2 SNEGSKA (reference sequence).